The present T cell receptor (beta chain) was sequenced within a study of blood T cell repertoires in COVID-19. Study-level information: The United States, Italy and Spain provided the acute and convalescent COVID-19 samples. Sources were T cells, B-cell-depleted T cells, or PBMCs; the material itself was cDNA or gDNA.

Authors' data handling: From reference gene primer amplification, estimates of nucleated cell counts were derived. The repertoire was sequenced with immunoSEQ multiplex PCR; TCRdb's copy has only in-frame clones and lacks some. V and J calls and clone size are those listed in that table; D and trimming were worked out from the DNA. The table lists 95,000 to 150,000 clones, 86% of them singletons. The CDR3 is 18 amino acids. This receptor was identified in a man aged 35 to 55 with acute or convalescent COVID-19. The gene calls are TRBV12-2 and TRBJ2-7; the D segment call TRBD1 is taken from the table without a DNA check. TRBV12-2 is labeled a pseudogene. The sample consisted of peripheral blood. CDR3 coding DNA: TGTGCAAGTCGTCCCCGGGACAGCCCCGACTTAGTCTACTACGAGCAGTACTTC. Translation: CASRPRDSPDLVYYEQYF.